Sequencing of this TCR beta chain was carried out in a study of T cell changes during pregnancy in multiple sclerosis. The repertoire was sequenced with immunoSEQ multiplex PCR; TCRdb's copy has only in-frame clones and lacks some. The repertoire holds about 20,000 clones, about 89% seen once, with 0.67% in the top ten. V was clipped by 2 bases and J by 8 bases, with 10 bases between them. Germline V gives CDR1 SGHTA, CDR2 FQGTGA. The CDR3 totals 13 residues. Source: CD4+ T cells from peripheral blood mononuclear cells, taken in the third trimester of pregnancy. This sequence joins TRBV7-3 and TRBJ2-1, with D possibly matching TRBD1 (5 bases). The sequence was obtained from a female donor in good health, enrolled as a control in a pregnancy study. The CDR3 bases are TGTGCCAGCAGCTTATTAGGGGTGGATGAGCAGTTCTTC. It yields the protein CASSLLGVDEQFF.